The 18 T cell receptor beta chains below all came from one sample that was sequenced in a study of T cell repertoires in cytomegalovirus infection. Their antigens are not known. TCRdb reprocessed the reads with MiXCR, giving one entry per CDR3 protein. The top ten clones hold 15% to 20% of a sample with a few hundred thousand distinct CDR3 sequences, 30% to 40% of them seen once. The specimen was cultured PBMCs, collected from culture after CMV antigen stimulation. The receptors shown here come from a human donor in good health (CMV status not recorded). Some clones in this sample may be carry-over from other donors' samples.

This chain joins TRBV6-5 and TRBJ1-1; D gene unclear. V lost 7 bases, J lost 1 base, and 10 bases lay in between. This CDR3 is built from 13 residues. Per germline, CDR1 MNHEY and CDR2 SVGAGI. Here the CDR3 DNA reads TGTGCCAGCACCGTTGCCCAGAACACTGAAGCTTTCTTT. It yields the protein CASTVAQNTEAFF.

This chain connects TRBV7-2 to TRBJ1-2; 9 bases agree with TRBD1. The V segment lost 4 bases and the J segment 8 bases; nucleotides outside the gene matches: 5. Germline loops: CDR1 SGHTA, CDR2 FQGNSA. The CDR3 has 13 amino acids. The CDR3 protein is CASSSGQGLGYTF. DNA for the CDR3: TGTGCCAGCAGCTCGGGACAGGGCTTAGGCTACACCTTC.

A remark on this clonotype: A much larger clone differs from this one at a single base, so this may be a read error. The genes are TRBV4-1 and TRBJ2-1; the D call may be TRBD1 or TRBD2 (5 bases each). V was trimmed by 1 base and J by 5 bases, leaving 15 bases between them. Germline loops: CDR1 MGHRA, CDR2 YSYEKL. The CDR3 has 16 residues. The CDR3 sequence is CASSQAKWGPNNEQFF. The CDR3 coding sequence is TGCGCCAGCAGCCAAGCCAAATGGGGACCGAACAATGAGCAGTTCTTC.

The chain has TRBV6-1 and TRBJ2-3; 12 bases are shared with TRBD2. Per the germline V gene, CDR1 is MNHNS and CDR2 is SASEGT. The CDR3 contains 18 residues. After removal of 2 bases from V and 0 bases from J, the junction contained 6 bases not matched to a gene. The CDR3 region is CASSERLAGGPSTDTQYF. The CDR3 DNA reads TGTGCCAGCAGTGAACGTCTAGCGGGAGGGCCTAGCACAGATACGCAGTATTTT.

The V and J genes are TRBV4-3 and TRBJ2-7; 8 nucleotides agree with TRBD2. Germline assignment: CDR1 LGHNA and CDR2 YSLEER. CDR3 size: 18 residues. V was clipped by 4 bases and J by 6 bases; unmatched bases: 20. CDR3 bases: TGCGCCAGCAGCCCCTCCTTCCCCGCGGGACTAGTCCTTGGCGAGCAGTACTTC. As protein: CASSPSFPAGLVLGEQYF.

The gene calls are TRBV7-4 and TRBJ2-5; D ambiguous. V lost 5 bases to trimming and J lost 2 bases, with 12 bases between them. Germline lookup yields CDR1 SGHVT and CDR2 SQSDAQ. CDR3 length equals 14 residues. The CDR3 nucleotides read TGTGCCAGCAGCCCTACGAGGTCTCAAGAGACCCAGTACTTC. It specifies CASSPTRSQETQYF.

A few counts support this clonotype. This chain uses TRBV12-3 or TRBV12-4 with TRBJ2-3, with TRBD2 identical over 14 bases. CDR3 size: 14 residues. The junction had 1 base not matched to a gene; V was cut back by 5 bases and J by 6 bases. CDR3 amino acids: CASSRTSGGDTQYF. CDR3 in DNA: TGTGCCAGCAGTCGGACTAGCGGGGGGGATACGCAGTATTTT.

The rearrangement links TRBV7-2 to TRBJ1-4; 7 nucleotides line up with TRBD1. CDR1 SGHTA and CDR2 FQGNSA come from the germline V gene. Trimming removed 0 bases from V and 7 bases from J; junction bases left unmatched: 8. The CDR3 has 16 residues. CDR3 DNA sequence: TGTGCCAGCAGCTTAGCTTACAGGGGCCGCAGTGAAAAACTGTTTTTT. Translated: CASSLAYRGRSEKLFF.

This sequence joins TRBV14 and TRBJ1-6; D ambiguous. The CDR3 has 16 amino acids. Germline V lookup: CDR1 SGHDN, CDR2 FVKESK. V gave up 1 base and J gave up 9 bases, with 16 bases separating them. The chain's CDR3 is CASSQVAGIVSSPLHF. For the CDR3, the DNA is TGTGCCAGCAGCCAAGTTGCTGGCATAGTTAGTTCACCCCTCCACTTT.

On this clonotype: An end of the junction does not agree with germline; a read error may underlie this. The chain combines TRBV7-2 with TRBJ1-5, with 10 nucleotides matching TRBD1. Per the germline V gene, CDR1 is SGHTA and CDR2 is FQGNSA. The CDR3 consists of 11 residues. CDR3 protein: CASSIGQGEDF. CDR3 DNA sequence: TGTGCCAGCAGCATAGGACAGGGGGAGGATTTT.

This clonotype has just a few counts. This chain links TRBV7-2 with TRBJ2-1, with TRBD2 identical over 8 bases. This CDR3 region has 20 residues. Germline CDR1 reads SGHTA; CDR2 reads FQGNSA. The J segment lost 4 bases and the V segment lost 1 base, leaving 18 bases of the junction unmatched. As DNA, the CDR3 is TGTGCCAGCAGCTTAGTTCGGGGCGGGAGGAAACCTGCAGGATACAATGAGCAGTTCTTC. This codes for CASSLVRGGRKPAGYNEQFF.

This rearrangement joins TRBV30 to TRBJ2-6, with 11 bases identical to TRBD1. V was pared by 4 bases and J by 0 bases, with 17 bases of the junction left unmatched. The CDR3 spans 21 residues. Germline CDR1 is GTSNPN and CDR2 is SVGIG (reference sequence). DNA of the CDR3: TGTGCCTGGACTTCCTTGCGGGGACAGGGGGTTTCTAGCTCTGGGGCCAACGTCCTGACTTTC. Its translation: CAWTSLRGQGVSSSGANVLTF.

This clonotype was seen a few times. DNA of the CDR3: TGCGCCAGCAGCCCGGACGGTGGGCTTGAAGCTTTCTTT. Its protein product is CASSPDGGLEAFF. This sequence joins TRBV5-1 and TRBJ1-1; D is uncertain. Germline CDR1 reads SGHRS; CDR2 reads YFSETQ. With 4 bases removed from V and 7 bases from J, the gap between germline ends came to 14 bases. The CDR3 extends over 13 amino acids.

This chain connects TRBV12-3 or TRBV12-4 to TRBJ2-1; 10 bases agree with TRBD2. V was pared by 4 bases and J by 5 bases, with 8 bases of the junction left unmatched. CDR3 length: 16 amino acids. The CDR3 DNA sequence: TGTGCCAGCAGTTCCCAGCGGGAGGGCCGAAACAATGAGCAGTTCTTC. The encoded protein is CASSSQREGRNNEQFF.

CDR3 protein: CATAGVSYEQYF. CDR3 DNA sequence: TGTGCCACCGCAGGAGTGAGCTACGAGCAGTACTTC. The V gene is TRBV28, the J gene TRBJ2-7; D is unresolved. Germline lookup yields CDR1 MDHEN and CDR2 SYDVKM. The ends were cut back, 10 bases at V and 3 bases at J, with 13 bases in the middle. The CDR3 is 12 amino acids. The full variable domain, completed using reference TRBV28 and TRBJ2-7, is DVKVTQSSRYLVKRTGEKVFLECVQDMDHENMFWYRQDPGLGLRLIYFSYDVKMKEKGDIPEGYSVSREKKERFSLILESASTNQTSMYLCATAGVSYEQYFGPGTRLTVT.

This rearrangement joins TRBV6-2 or TRBV6-3 to TRBJ1-5; the D is unclear. Germline values: CDR1 MNHEY, CDR2 SVGEGT. The CDR3 is 14 residues long. V was clipped by 6 bases and J by 0 bases, with 9 bases between them. The CDR3 bases are TGTGCCAGCAGCCGGTTCCATAGCAATCAGCCCCAGCATTTT. Translation gives CASSRFHSNQPQHF.

V is TRBV12-3 or TRBV12-4 and J is TRBJ1-2; 10 bases are shared with TRBD1. Losses at the gene ends were 6 bases for V and 2 bases for J; bases not matched to a gene: 6. The CDR3 loop spans 15 amino acids. The CDR3 region is CASRVTGGTNYGYTF. CDR3 DNA: TGTGCCAGCAGAGTGACAGGGGGCACCAACTATGGCTACACCTTC.

This clonotype came up a few times. The rearrangement joins TRBV7-2 to TRBJ1-1; D is perhaps TRBD1 (5 bases). The germline V and J ends were trimmed by 1 base and 6 bases, with 15 bases remaining between them. This CDR3 has 15 amino acids. CDR1 SGHTA and CDR2 FQGNSA come from the germline V gene. CDR3 sequence (DNA): TGTGCCAGCAGCTTAGTCGCGGGCAGGGCTTCTGAAGCTTTCTTT. Translated: CASSLVAGRASEAFF. The entire variable domain, with the rest obtained from reference TRBV7-2 and TRBJ1-1, is as follows: GAGVSQSPSNKVTEKGKDVELRCDPISGHTALYWYRQSLGQGLEFLIYFQGNSAPDKSGLPSDRFSAERTGGSVSTLTIQRTQQEDSAVYLCASSLVAGRASEAFFGQGTRLTVV.